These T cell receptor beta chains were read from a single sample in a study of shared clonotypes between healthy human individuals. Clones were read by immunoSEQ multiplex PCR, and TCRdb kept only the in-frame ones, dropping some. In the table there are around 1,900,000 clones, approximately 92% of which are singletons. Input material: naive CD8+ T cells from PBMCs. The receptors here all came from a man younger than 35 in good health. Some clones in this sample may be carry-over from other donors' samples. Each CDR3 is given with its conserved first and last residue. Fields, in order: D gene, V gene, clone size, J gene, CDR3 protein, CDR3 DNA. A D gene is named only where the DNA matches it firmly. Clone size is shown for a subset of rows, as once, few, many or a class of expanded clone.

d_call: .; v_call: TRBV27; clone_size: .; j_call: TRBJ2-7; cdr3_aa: CASSFQGPWEQYF; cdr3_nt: TGTGCCAGCAGTTTTCAGGGTCCGTGGGAGCAGTACTTC
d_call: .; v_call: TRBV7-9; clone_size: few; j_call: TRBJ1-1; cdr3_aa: CASTTGSTEAFF; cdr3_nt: TGTGCCAGCACCACAGGGAGCACTGAAGCTTTCTTT
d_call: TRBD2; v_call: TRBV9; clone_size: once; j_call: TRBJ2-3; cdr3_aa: CASSSRTRTSGADTQYF; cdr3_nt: TGTGCCAGCAGCTCCCGTACCCGGACTAGCGGAGCAGATACGCAGTATTTT
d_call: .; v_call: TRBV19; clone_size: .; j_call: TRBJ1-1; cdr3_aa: CASSIDPPGPNTEAFF; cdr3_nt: TGTGCCAGTAGTATAGATCCGCCAGGGCCGAACACTGAAGCTTTCTTT
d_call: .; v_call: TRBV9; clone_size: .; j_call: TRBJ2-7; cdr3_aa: CASGLGGAGIPYEQYF; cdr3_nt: TGTGCCAGCGGACTCGGGGGCGCGGGGATTCCCTACGAGCAGTACTTC
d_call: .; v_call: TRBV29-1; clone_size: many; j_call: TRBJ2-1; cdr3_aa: CSVYTGTNNEQFF; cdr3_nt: TGCAGCGTCTACACCGGGACCAACAATGAGCAGTTCTTC
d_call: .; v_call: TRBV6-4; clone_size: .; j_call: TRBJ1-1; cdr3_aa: CASSDTTLNTEAFF; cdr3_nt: TGTGCCAGCAGTGACACGACTCTAAACACTGAAGCTTTCTTT
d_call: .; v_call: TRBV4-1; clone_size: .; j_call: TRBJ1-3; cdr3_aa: CASSQEVRHSGNTIYF; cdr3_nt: TGCGCCAGCAGCCAAGAGGTCAGGCACTCTGGAAACACCATATATTTT
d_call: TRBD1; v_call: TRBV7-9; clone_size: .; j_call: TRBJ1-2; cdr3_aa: CASTMDRGSYTF; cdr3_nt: TGTGCCAGCACAATGGACAGGGGAAGCTACACCTTC
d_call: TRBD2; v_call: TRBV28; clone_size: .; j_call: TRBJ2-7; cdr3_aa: CASSFFLAGDYEQYF; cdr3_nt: TGTGCCAGCAGTTTCTTTTTAGCGGGGGATTACGAGCAGTACTTC
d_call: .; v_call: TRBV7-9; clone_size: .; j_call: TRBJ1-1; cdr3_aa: CASSFVQGGTEAFF; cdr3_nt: TGTGCCAGCAGCTTTGTCCAGGGAGGCACTGAAGCTTTCTTT
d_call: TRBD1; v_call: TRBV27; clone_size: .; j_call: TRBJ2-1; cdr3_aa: CASRDGQGANNEQFF; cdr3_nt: TGTGCCAGCAGGGATGGGCAGGGGGCCAACAATGAGCAGTTCTTC
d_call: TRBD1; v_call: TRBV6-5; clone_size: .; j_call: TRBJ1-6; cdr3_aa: CASGGTDNSPLHF; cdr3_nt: TGTGCCAGTGGGGGGACAGATAATTCACCCCTCCACTTT
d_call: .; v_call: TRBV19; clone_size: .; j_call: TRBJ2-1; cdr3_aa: CASSILTPNNEQFF; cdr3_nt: TGTGCCAGTAGTATACTAACACCAAACAATGAGCAGTTCTTC
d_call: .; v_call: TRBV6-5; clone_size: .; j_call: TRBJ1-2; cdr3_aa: CASSYLYGGTGGYTF; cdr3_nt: TGTGCCAGCAGTTACCTTTACGGGGGAACGGGTGGCTACACCTTC
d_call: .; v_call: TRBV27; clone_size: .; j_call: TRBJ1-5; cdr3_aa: CASSAGGSNQPQHF; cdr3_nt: TGTGCCAGCAGTGCGGGCGGGAGCAATCAGCCCCAGCATTTT
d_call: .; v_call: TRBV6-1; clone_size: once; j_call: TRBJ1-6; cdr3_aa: CASSAFLGAINSPLHF; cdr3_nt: TGTGCCAGCAGTGCTTTCTTGGGAGCCATAAATTCACCCCTCCACTTT
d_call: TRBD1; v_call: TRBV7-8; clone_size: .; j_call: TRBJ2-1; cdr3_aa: CASSLGMDRGYNEQFF; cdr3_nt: TGTGCCAGCAGCTTAGGAATGGACAGGGGGTACAATGAGCAGTTCTTC
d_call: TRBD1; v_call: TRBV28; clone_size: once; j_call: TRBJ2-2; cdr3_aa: CASSLPRDRANKGVPGELFF; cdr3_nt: TGTGCCAGCAGTCTCCCACGGGACAGGGCGAACAAGGGGGTCCCCGGGGAGCTGTTTTTT
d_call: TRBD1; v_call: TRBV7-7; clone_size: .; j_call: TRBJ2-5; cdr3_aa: CASSSDRRTQYF; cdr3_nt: TGTGCCAGCAGCTCGGACAGGAGGACCCAGTACTTC
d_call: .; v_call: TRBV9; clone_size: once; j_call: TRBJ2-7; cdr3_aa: CASSVELETDEQYF; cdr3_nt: TGTGCCAGCAGCGTAGAGTTGGAGACAGACGAGCAGTACTTC
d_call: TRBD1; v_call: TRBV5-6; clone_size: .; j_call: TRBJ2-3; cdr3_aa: CASSPRAGGDTQYF; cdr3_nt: TGTGCCAGCAGCCCCCGTGCAGGGGGCGATACGCAGTATTTT
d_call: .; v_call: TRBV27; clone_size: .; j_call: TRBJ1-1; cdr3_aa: CASSSGRGYTEAFF; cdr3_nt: TGTGCCAGCAGTTCGGGGCGGGGGTATACTGAAGCTTTCTTT
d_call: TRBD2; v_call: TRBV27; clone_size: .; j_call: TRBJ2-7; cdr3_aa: CASSLLAGAYEQYF; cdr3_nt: TGTGCCAGCAGCTTACTAGCGGGGGCCTACGAGCAGTACTTC
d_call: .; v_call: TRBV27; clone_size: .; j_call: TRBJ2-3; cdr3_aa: CASRSGGGQDTQYF; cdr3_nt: TGTGCCAGCAGATCTGGGGGGGGGCAAGATACGCAGTATTTT
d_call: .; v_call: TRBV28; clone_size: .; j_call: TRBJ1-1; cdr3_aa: CASSSPPGQGWPANTEAFF; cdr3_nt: TGTGCCAGCAGCTCCCCCCCTGGTCAGGGGTGGCCTGCGAACACTGAAGCTTTCTTT
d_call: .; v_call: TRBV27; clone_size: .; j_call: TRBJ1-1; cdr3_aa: CASSLIRGASTEAFF; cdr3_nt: TGTGCCAGCAGTTTAATCAGGGGCGCCAGCACTGAAGCTTTCTTT
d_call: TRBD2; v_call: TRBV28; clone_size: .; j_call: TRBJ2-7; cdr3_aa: CASSFFREGLLGYEQYF; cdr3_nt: TGTGCCAGCAGTTTTTTCCGGGAGGGCCTATTAGGTTACGAGCAGTACTTC
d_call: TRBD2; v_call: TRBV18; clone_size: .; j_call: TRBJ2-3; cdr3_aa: CASLGTSGCTDTQYF; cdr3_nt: TGTGCCAGCTTAGGGACTAGCGGCTGCACAGATACGCAGTATTTT
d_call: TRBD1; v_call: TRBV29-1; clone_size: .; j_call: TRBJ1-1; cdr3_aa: CSVLQGHLEAFF; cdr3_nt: TGCAGCGTTTTACAGGGGCACTTGGAAGCTTTCTTT
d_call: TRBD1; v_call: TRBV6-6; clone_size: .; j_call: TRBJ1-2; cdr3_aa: CASRTGQGAGGYTF; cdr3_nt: TGTGCCAGTCGGACCGGGCAGGGGGCTGGTGGCTACACCTTC
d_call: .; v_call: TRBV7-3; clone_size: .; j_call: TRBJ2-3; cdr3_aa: CASSLIRTDTQYF; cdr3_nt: TGTGCCAGCAGCTTAATTCGCACAGATACGCAGTATTTT
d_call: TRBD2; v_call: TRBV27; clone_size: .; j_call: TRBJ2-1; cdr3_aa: CASRGGLAGVNEQFF; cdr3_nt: TGTGCCAGCAGGGGGGGACTAGCGGGAGTGAATGAGCAGTTCTTC
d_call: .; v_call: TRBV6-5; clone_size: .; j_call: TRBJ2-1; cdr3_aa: CASSYRDTYNEQFF; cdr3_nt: TGTGCCAGCAGTTATCGGGACACCTACAATGAGCAGTTCTTC
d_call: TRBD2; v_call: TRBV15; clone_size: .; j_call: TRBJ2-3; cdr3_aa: CATSRTSGNTDTQYF; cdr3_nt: TGTGCCACCAGCAGGACTAGCGGGAACACAGATACGCAGTATTTT
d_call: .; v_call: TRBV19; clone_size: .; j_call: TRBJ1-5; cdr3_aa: CASSIPPEQPQHF; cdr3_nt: TGTGCCAGTAGTATCCCCCCGGAACAGCCCCAGCATTTT
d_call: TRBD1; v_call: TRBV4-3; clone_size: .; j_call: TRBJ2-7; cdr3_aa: CASSHDRDRGEQYF; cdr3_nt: TGCGCCAGCAGCCATGATCGGGACAGGGGCGAGCAGTACTTC
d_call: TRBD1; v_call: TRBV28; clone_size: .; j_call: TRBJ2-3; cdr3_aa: CASSFVQGPPDTQYF; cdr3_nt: TGTGCCAGCAGTTTTGTACAGGGGCCCCCAGATACGCAGTATTTT
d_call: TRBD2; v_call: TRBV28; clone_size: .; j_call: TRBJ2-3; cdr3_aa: CASSLGLAGSTDTQYF; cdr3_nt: TGTGCCAGCAGTTTAGGCCTAGCGGGGAGCACAGATACGCAGTATTTT
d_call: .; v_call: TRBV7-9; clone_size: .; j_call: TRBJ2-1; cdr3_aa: CASSRGTEDSNEQFF; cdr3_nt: TGTGCCAGCAGCCGGGGGACAGAAGATTCCAATGAGCAGTTCTTC
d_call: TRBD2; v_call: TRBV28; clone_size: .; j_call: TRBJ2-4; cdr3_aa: CASSYRRAGDQYF; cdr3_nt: TGTGCCAGCAGCTACAGGAGAGCGGGAGATCAGTACTTC
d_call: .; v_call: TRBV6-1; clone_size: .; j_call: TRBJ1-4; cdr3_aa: CASSEAPELFF; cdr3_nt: TGTGCCAGCAGTGAGGCCCCGGAACTGTTTTTT
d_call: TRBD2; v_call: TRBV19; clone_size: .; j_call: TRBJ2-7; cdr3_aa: CASSISSGSSYEQYF; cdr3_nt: TGTGCCAGTAGTATTTCTAGCGGGAGCTCCTACGAGCAGTACTTC
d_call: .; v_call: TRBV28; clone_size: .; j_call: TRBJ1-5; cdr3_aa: CASSLWDYNSNQPQHF; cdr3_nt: TGTGCCAGCAGTTTATGGGACTACAATAGCAATCAGCCCCAGCATTTT
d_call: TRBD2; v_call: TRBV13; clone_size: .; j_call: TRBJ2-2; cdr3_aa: CASSSGLAGSTGELFF; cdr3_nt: TGTGCCAGCAGCTCCGGACTAGCGGGATCCACCGGGGAGCTGTTTTTT
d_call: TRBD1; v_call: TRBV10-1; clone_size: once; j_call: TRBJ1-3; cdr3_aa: CASSESSGQRPGNTIYF; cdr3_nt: TGCGCCAGCAGTGAGTCCTCGGGACAGCGCCCTGGAAACACCATATATTTT
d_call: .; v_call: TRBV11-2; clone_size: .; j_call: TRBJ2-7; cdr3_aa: CASSPQDYEQYF; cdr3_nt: TGTGCCAGCAGCCCCCAGGACTACGAGCAGTACTTC
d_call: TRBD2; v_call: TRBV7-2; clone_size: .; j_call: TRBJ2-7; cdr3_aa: CASSWTSGAKYEQYF; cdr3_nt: TGTGCCAGCAGCTGGACTAGCGGGGCCAAATACGAGCAGTACTTC